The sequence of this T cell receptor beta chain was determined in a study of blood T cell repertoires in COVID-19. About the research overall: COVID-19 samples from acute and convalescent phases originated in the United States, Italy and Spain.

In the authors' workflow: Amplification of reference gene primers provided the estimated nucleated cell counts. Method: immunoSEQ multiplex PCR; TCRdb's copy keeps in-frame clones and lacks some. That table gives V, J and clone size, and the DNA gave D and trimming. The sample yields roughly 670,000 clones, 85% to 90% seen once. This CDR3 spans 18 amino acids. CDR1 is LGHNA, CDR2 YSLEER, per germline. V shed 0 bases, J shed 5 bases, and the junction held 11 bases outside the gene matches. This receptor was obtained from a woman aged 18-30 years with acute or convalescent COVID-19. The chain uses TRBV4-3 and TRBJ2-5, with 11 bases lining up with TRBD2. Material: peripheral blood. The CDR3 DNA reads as TGCGCCAGCAGCCAAGATGTTAGCGGGGGGGCGGGAGAGGAGACCCAGTACTTC. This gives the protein CASSQDVSGGAGEETQYF.